A selection of T cell receptor beta chains follows, all from one sample in a study of identical twins. TCRdb itself ran the 5' RACE reads through MiXCR, one entry per CDR3 protein. Among hundreds of thousands of distinct CDR3 sequences listed, about 20% were seen once. The sample was also reused in another study, on T cells expressing NK-cell markers.

Source material: PBMCs. These TCRs come from a woman between 18 and 29 years old in good health. CDR3s leave out the opening cysteine and the closing phenylalanine or tryptophan. A D gene is named only where the DNA matches it firmly. Clone size is not always given. Where it is, it says once, few, many or a class for expanded clones.

J gene: TRBJ2-3
clone size: few
D gene: -
V gene: TRBV20-1
CDR3 protein: SARGALSGRDTQY

J gene: TRBJ2-1
clone size: once
D gene: TRBD2
V gene: TRBV4-3
CDR3 protein: ASSQVAGGPYEQF

J gene: TRBJ1-1
clone size: few
D gene: -
V gene: TRBV9
CDR3 protein: ASSVGSGGLWGAF

J gene: TRBJ2-6
clone size: -
D gene: -
V gene: TRBV27
CDR3 protein: ASSFYASGANVLT

J gene: TRBJ2-7
clone size: many
D gene: TRBD1
V gene: TRBV5-1
CDR3 protein: ASSRTGSSYEQY

J gene: TRBJ2-1
clone size: -
D gene: TRBD1
V gene: TRBV13
CDR3 protein: ASSPQDRGGEQF

J gene: TRBJ1-1
clone size: few
D gene: -
V gene: TRBV12-3/TRBV12-4
CDR3 protein: ASSSVSQGRAF

J gene: TRBJ2-5
clone size: -
D gene: -
V gene: TRBV14
CDR3 protein: ASSHLGWYQETQY

J gene: TRBJ2-3
clone size: few
D gene: TRBD2
V gene: TRBV9
CDR3 protein: ASGQRGVNTDTQY

J gene: TRBJ2-5
clone size: -
D gene: TRBD2
V gene: TRBV5-1
CDR3 protein: ASSFGLAGPMEETQY

J gene: TRBJ2-3
clone size: few
D gene: -
V gene: TRBV12-3/TRBV12-4
CDR3 protein: ASSSNSGVPDTQY

J gene: TRBJ2-7
clone size: many
D gene: TRBD1
V gene: TRBV5-1
CDR3 protein: ASSLGDRKHEQY

J gene: TRBJ1-2
clone size: few
D gene: -
V gene: TRBV15
CDR3 protein: ATSTRNGDGYT

J gene: TRBJ1-1
clone size: few
D gene: -
V gene: TRBV29-1
CDR3 protein: SVDKRGGTEAF

J gene: TRBJ2-3
clone size: many
D gene: TRBD2
V gene: TRBV5-1
CDR3 protein: ASSLGAGTDTQY

J gene: TRBJ2-2
clone size: -
D gene: TRBD1
V gene: TRBV11-2
CDR3 protein: ASSSRTGYTGELF

J gene: TRBJ1-2
clone size: few
D gene: TRBD1
V gene: TRBV12-3/TRBV12-4
CDR3 protein: ASSPDRNT

J gene: TRBJ2-7
clone size: -
D gene: -
V gene: TRBV12-3/TRBV12-4
CDR3 protein: ASTITKAGEQY

J gene: TRBJ2-5
clone size: few
D gene: -
V gene: TRBV20-1
CDR3 protein: SAATRETQY

J gene: TRBJ2-7
clone size: many
D gene: TRBD2
V gene: TRBV12-3/TRBV12-4
CDR3 protein: ASSLEGLGSDEQY

J gene: TRBJ1-6
clone size: few
D gene: -
V gene: TRBV6-1
CDR3 protein: ASRRESSYNSPLH

J gene: TRBJ2-1
clone size: -
D gene: -
V gene: TRBV12-3/TRBV12-4
CDR3 protein: ASSFGFGNLNEQF

J gene: TRBJ1-1
clone size: -
D gene: -
V gene: TRBV18
CDR3 protein: ASSRGPSSNTEAF

J gene: TRBJ2-1
clone size: -
D gene: -
V gene: TRBV11-2
CDR3 protein: ASSFVAEGQF

J gene: TRBJ2-3
clone size: few
D gene: TRBD2
V gene: TRBV20-1
CDR3 protein: SGLAGDGTDTQY

J gene: TRBJ2-1
clone size: -
D gene: -
V gene: TRBV4-1
CDR3 protein: ASSLIAVTSYNEQF

J gene: TRBJ2-2
clone size: few
D gene: -
V gene: TRBV12-3/TRBV12-4
CDR3 protein: ASTHPGELF

J gene: TRBJ1-5
clone size: few
D gene: -
V gene: TRBV3-1
CDR3 protein: ASSKGSNQPQH

J gene: TRBJ2-7
clone size: few
D gene: -
V gene: TRBV6-2/TRBV6-3
CDR3 protein: ASREDRGEQY

J gene: TRBJ2-5
clone size: -
D gene: TRBD1
V gene: TRBV9
CDR3 protein: ASGMTGGAGTQY

J gene: TRBJ1-1
clone size: few
D gene: -
V gene: TRBV5-1
CDR3 protein: ASSLFQGSTEAF

J gene: TRBJ2-1
clone size: few
D gene: -
V gene: TRBV12-3/TRBV12-4
CDR3 protein: ASSLAGSDNEQF

J gene: TRBJ2-3
clone size: many
D gene: -
V gene: TRBV15
CDR3 protein: ATSRGLAEVTDTQY

J gene: TRBJ2-7
clone size: -
D gene: -
V gene: TRBV6-2/TRBV6-3
CDR3 protein: ASSRLTAVAYEQY

J gene: TRBJ2-7
clone size: -
D gene: TRBD2
V gene: TRBV7-6
CDR3 protein: ASSLGTSGSYYEQY

J gene: TRBJ1-2
clone size: -
D gene: TRBD1
V gene: TRBV20-1
CDR3 protein: SATGQGGKGYGYT

J gene: TRBJ1-1
clone size: -
D gene: TRBD1
V gene: TRBV12-3/TRBV12-4
CDR3 protein: ASSPGQGARAF

J gene: TRBJ2-1
clone size: -
D gene: -
V gene: TRBV3-1
CDR3 protein: ASSFSFYNEQF

J gene: TRBJ1-2
clone size: -
D gene: -
V gene: TRBV7-2
CDR3 protein: ASSPYSDSHIYGYT

J gene: TRBJ2-1
clone size: many
D gene: -
V gene: TRBV24-1
CDR3 protein: ATSDFGRGNEQF